This T cell receptor (beta chain) is drawn from a study of T cells in Graves' hyperthyroidism and ophthalmopathy. The study, taken as a whole, reports: Ophthalmopathy stood apart from stable hyperthyroidism in a 13 V-J model.

A word on this clonotype: Antigen unknown.

TCR beta CDR3 regions were amplified from RNA transcripts. RT-PCR in the first round (using the HTBI primer set) targeted the TCR CDR3. TCRdb redid the calling of the multiplex PCR reads with MiXCR, one entry per CDR3 protein. The repertoire includes about 500,000 distinct CDR3 sequences, about 16% of them detected once, and about 29% sits in the top ten. Trimming left V 4 bases short and J 5 bases short, with 9 bases between. The CDR3 is made up of 13 amino acids. The sequence was obtained from a woman aged 25 to 45 with Graves' ophthalmopathy. The sequenced sample consisted of blood. The chain carries TRBV12-3 or TRBV12-4 and TRBJ1-3; D is perhaps TRBD1 (5 bases). For the CDR3, the DNA is TGTGCCAGCAGTTCAAACAGGAGAAACACCATATATTTT. Amino acid sequence: CASSSNRRNTIYF.